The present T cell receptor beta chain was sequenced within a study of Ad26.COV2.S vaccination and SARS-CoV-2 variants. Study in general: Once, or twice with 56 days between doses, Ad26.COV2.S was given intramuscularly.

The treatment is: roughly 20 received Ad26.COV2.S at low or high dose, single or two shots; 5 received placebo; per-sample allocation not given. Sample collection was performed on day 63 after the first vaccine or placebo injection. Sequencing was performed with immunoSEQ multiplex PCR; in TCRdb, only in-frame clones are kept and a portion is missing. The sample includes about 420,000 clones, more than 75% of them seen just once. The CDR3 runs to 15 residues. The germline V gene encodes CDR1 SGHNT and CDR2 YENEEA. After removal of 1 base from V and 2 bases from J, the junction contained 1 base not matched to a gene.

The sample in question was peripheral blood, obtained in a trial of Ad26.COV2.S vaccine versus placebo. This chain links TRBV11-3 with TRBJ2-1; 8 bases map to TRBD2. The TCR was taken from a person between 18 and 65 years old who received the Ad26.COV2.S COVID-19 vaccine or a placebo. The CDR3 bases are TGTGCCAGCAGCTTAGCCGGGGGGGCCTACAATGAGCAGTTCTTC. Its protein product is CASSLAGGAYNEQFF.